The rows below give T cell receptor beta chains drawn from one sample of a study of T cell responses to AZD1222 COVID-19 vaccine. Profiling relied on immunoSEQ multiplex PCR, and the TCRdb table lists in-frame clones only, not all of them. Of 95,000 to 100,000 clones listed, approximately 84% are singletons. Sequences were derived from peripheral blood, sampled 28 days after the second AZD1222 dose. Receptors were obtained from an adult who received the AZD1222 COVID-19 vaccine. CDR3s include the opening cysteine and the closing phenylalanine or tryptophan. D genes are given only for firm matches. Clone size is shown for a subset of rows, as once, few, many or a class of expanded clone.

v_call	d_call	clone_size	j_call	cdr3_nt	cdr3_aa
TRBV7-9	TRBD1	few	TRBJ1-1	TGTGCCAGCAGCCCAGGACAGGGGGCCCGTACTGAAGCTTTCTTT	CASSPGQGARTEAFF
TRBV4-3	NA	once	TRBJ2-3	TGCGCCAGCAGCCAAGATCTTCCTACAGATACGCAGTATTTT	CASSQDLPTDTQYF
TRBV5-1	NA	NA	TRBJ1-1	TGCGCCAGCAACAGAAAAGGGGACAAGAACACTGAAGCTTTCTTT	CASNRKGDKNTEAFF
TRBV2	NA	NA	TRBJ1-1	TGTGCCAGCAGTGAAGGTCGCGCGGTGCAGGGATGGAACACTGAAGCTTTCTTT	CASSEGRAVQGWNTEAFF
TRBV19	NA	NA	TRBJ1-4	TGTGCCAGTAGGGACAGAGCTTCAGAAAAACTGTTTTTT	CASRDRASEKLFF
TRBV14	TRBD2	NA	TRBJ2-1	TGTGCCAGCAGCCAAGAGGGCGTGGTAGCGGGGGATTCCTACAATGAGCAGTTCTTC	CASSQEGVVAGDSYNEQFF
TRBV9	NA	NA	TRBJ2-3	TGTGCCAGCAGCGTAGGAAAAACTAGTGCGGATACGCAGTATTTT	CASSVGKTSADTQYF
TRBV5-1	NA	NA	TRBJ2-3	TGCGCCAGCAGCTTGGGGGGCCCTACATCAGATACGCAGTATTTT	CASSLGGPTSDTQYF
TRBV2	NA	NA	TRBJ1-5	TGTGCCAGCAGTGAACGGGGCTATTTAAATCAGCCCCAGCATTTT	CASSERGYLNQPQHF
TRBV5-1	NA	NA	TRBJ1-1	TGCGCCAGCAGCTTGGGGAGCCTATTGAACACTGAAGCTTTCTTT	CASSLGSLLNTEAFF
TRBV6-5	TRBD2	NA	TRBJ2-1	TGTGCCAGCAGAAGCCTAGCGGGATTTGAGCAGTTCTTC	CASRSLAGFEQFF
TRBV9	NA	NA	TRBJ1-1	TGTGCCAGCTCACGTCACCGGGACGGCCCTAAAGCTTTCTTT	CASSRHRDGPKAFF
TRBV5-6	NA	NA	TRBJ1-5	TGTGCCAGCAGCTTGGCGGGGGCGAGTCGGTTGAATCAGCCCCAGCATTTT	CASSLAGASRLNQPQHF
TRBV29-1	NA	NA	TRBJ2-7	TGCAGCGTTGGGCCCCAGAATGGGATCCGAAACGAGCAGTACTTC	CSVGPQNGIRNEQYF
TRBV4-1	NA	NA	TRBJ1-2	TGCGCCAGCAGCCAAGGAATCACAACCGGGGGCGGGCCAGCTAACTATGGCTACACCTTC	CASSQGITTGGGPANYGYTF
TRBV2	NA	NA	TRBJ1-2	TGTGCCAGCAGTCGCAGGGGTATCGGGTATGGCTACACCTTC	CASSRRGIGYGYTF
TRBV5-1	TRBD2	NA	TRBJ2-3	TGCGCCAGCAGCACGACTAGCGGCACAGATACGCAGTATTTT	CASSTTSGTDTQYF
TRBV19	NA	once	TRBJ2-7	TGTGCCAGCGAAACACCGGGACAATATGGAGAGCAGTACTTC	CASETPGQYGEQYF
TRBV6-6	TRBD1	NA	TRBJ1-2	TGTGCCAGCAGTCCCGGGACAGGGGCTAACTATGGCTACACCTTC	CASSPGTGANYGYTF
TRBV2	TRBD2	NA	TRBJ2-3	TGTGCCAGCAGTCGAGGTGGGTCGGGAGCGGGAACAGATACGCAGTATTTT	CASSRGGSGAGTDTQYF
TRBV7-9	TRBD1	NA	TRBJ2-7	TGTGCCAGCAGCCCTCGGGACAGGGGCTACGAGCAGTACTTC	CASSPRDRGYEQYF
TRBV3-1/TRBV3-2	NA	NA	TRBJ2-1	TGTGCCAGCAGCCAAGACTGGACTTCACTCAATGAGCAGTTCTTC	CASSQDWTSLNEQFF